The rows below give T cell receptor beta chains drawn from one sample of a study of T cell repertoires in cytomegalovirus infection. The antigens of these receptors remain unknown. One entry per CDR3 protein results from TCRdb running MiXCR on the reads. Among 300,000 to 400,000 distinct CDR3 sequences listed, approximately 32% were seen once. The sample consisted of cultured PBMCs, taken from culture after CMV antigen stimulation. These receptors were collected from a human donor in good health (CMV status not recorded). Some clones in this sample may be carry-over from other donors' samples. Each CDR3 is given with its conserved first and last residue. Fields, in order: V gene, D gene, J gene, clone size, CDR3 protein, CDR3 DNA. The D gene is left open where the match is weak. Clone size appears in some rows only: once, few, many, or a class for an expanded clone.

v_call: TRBV6-1
d_call: .
j_call: TRBJ2-1
clone_size: few
cdr3_aa: CASSELGGDDNEQFF
cdr3_nt: TGTGCCAGCAGTGAGCTGGGTGGCGACGACAATGAGCAGTTCTTC

v_call: TRBV4-2
d_call: TRBD2
j_call: TRBJ2-7
clone_size: .
cdr3_aa: CASSQDERGLAGLFYEQYF
cdr3_nt: TGTGCCAGCAGCCAAGATGAGCGGGGACTAGCGGGACTCTTCTACGAGCAGTACTTC

v_call: TRBV5-4
d_call: .
j_call: TRBJ2-7
clone_size: .
cdr3_aa: CASSSFSQGTYEQYF
cdr3_nt: TGTGCCAGCAGCTCCTTCAGCCAGGGAACCTACGAGCAGTACTTC

v_call: TRBV28
d_call: .
j_call: TRBJ1-2
clone_size: few
cdr3_aa: CASIPVPGPYGYTF
cdr3_nt: TGTGCCAGCATCCCCGTACCAGGGCCCTATGGCTACACCTTC

v_call: TRBV3-1
d_call: .
j_call: TRBJ2-1
clone_size: .
cdr3_aa: CASSQGPPWRETHNEQFF
cdr3_nt: TGTGCCAGCAGCCAAGGACCCCCGTGGAGGGAAACACACAATGAGCAGTTCTTC

v_call: TRBV7-4
d_call: TRBD2
j_call: TRBJ2-1
clone_size: .
cdr3_aa: CASRAASGRENEQFF
cdr3_nt: TGTGCCAGCCGCGCGGCTAGCGGGAGGGAGAATGAGCAGTTCTTC

v_call: TRBV15
d_call: .
j_call: TRBJ2-4
clone_size: few
cdr3_aa: CATSRELIAKNIQYF
cdr3_nt: TGTGCCACCAGCAGAGAACTTATAGCCAAAAACATTCAGTACTTC

v_call: TRBV2
d_call: .
j_call: TRBJ1-2
clone_size: .
cdr3_aa: CASGRGGSVPGYTF
cdr3_nt: TGTGCCAGCGGAAGAGGAGGGAGTGTGCCTGGCTACACCTTC

v_call: TRBV6-2/TRBV6-3
d_call: .
j_call: TRBJ1-1
clone_size: .
cdr3_aa: CASSYYRSMNTEAFF
cdr3_nt: TGTGCCAGCAGTTACTACAGGTCCATGAACACTGAAGCTTTCTTT

v_call: TRBV29-1
d_call: TRBD1
j_call: TRBJ1-2
clone_size: .
cdr3_aa: CSVEGQFKGGYTF
cdr3_nt: TGCAGCGTTGAGGGACAGTTTAAGGGAGGCTACACCTTC

v_call: TRBV20-1
d_call: TRBD2
j_call: TRBJ2-7
clone_size: .
cdr3_aa: CSASSSGSTEQYF
cdr3_nt: TGCAGTGCTAGTTCTAGCGGGAGTACCGAGCAGTACTTC

v_call: TRBV7-8
d_call: TRBD1
j_call: TRBJ1-4
clone_size: .
cdr3_aa: CASSLAPGQGFEKLFF
cdr3_nt: TGTGCCAGCAGCTTAGCGCCAGGACAGGGCTTTGAAAAACTGTTTTTT